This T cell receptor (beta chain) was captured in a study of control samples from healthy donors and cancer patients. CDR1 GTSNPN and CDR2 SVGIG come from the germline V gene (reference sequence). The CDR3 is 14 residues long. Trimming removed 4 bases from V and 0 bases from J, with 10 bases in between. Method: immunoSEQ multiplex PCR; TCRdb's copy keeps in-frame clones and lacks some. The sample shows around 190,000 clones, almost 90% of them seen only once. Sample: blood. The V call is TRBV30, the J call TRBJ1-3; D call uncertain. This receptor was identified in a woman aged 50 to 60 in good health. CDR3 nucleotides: TGTGCCTGGACGTGGTTCAGCTCTGGAAACACCATATATTTT. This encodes CAWTWFSSGNTIYF.